Listed below are T cell receptor beta chains from one sample, sequenced in a study of blood T cell repertoires in COVID-19. Profiling relied on immunoSEQ multiplex PCR, and the TCRdb table lists in-frame clones only, not all of them. The sample yields under 200,000 clones, more than 85% seen once. The sequenced sample consisted of peripheral blood. The receptors come from a man younger than 35 with acute or convalescent COVID-19. Both conserved end residues are trimmed from each CDR3.

v_gene,CDR3aa
TRBV3-1/TRBV3-2,ASSTTDRVNTEAF
TRBV7-2,ASSFTGGTEAF
TRBV6-5,ASRRGGQPQH
TRBV19,ASSQDKLQYGYT
TRBV3-1/TRBV3-2,ASSPSPRPDGYGYT
TRBV3-1/TRBV3-2,ASSPYRIGNSPLH
TRBV7-3,ASSSGLADYNEQF
TRBV7-8,ASSLGVSGNTIY
TRBV18,ASYGTSQQETQY
TRBV30,AWGRDREHEQF
TRBV19,ASSIQGTTETQY
TRBV7-2,ASSPMSGTDTQY
TRBV29-1,SVEGGEFSGYT
TRBV29-1,SVEEDGGSSYEQY
TRBV7-8,AMALGSGSQETQY
TRBV4-1,ASSPRLSSYNEQF
TRBV4-1,ASSQVEAGGPYNEQF
TRBV3-1/TRBV3-2,ASSQDPAGNRYGYT
TRBV5-6,ASSSPSGTSGGTQETQY
TRBV6-1,ASSGIQGAINNQPQH
TRBV5-1,ASSFSGDQPQH
TRBV5-1,ASSGGQNTGELF
TRBV18,ASSTGTGERGEQF
TRBV4-2,ASSQDVRGAFQETQY
TRBV13,ASSLGQGRQPQH
TRBV6-5,ASKQGVSNQPQH
TRBV24-1,ATSESTGNQPQH
TRBV7-3,ASSLTGGGITDTQY
TRBV7-9,ASSLDRDTHYEQY
TRBV7-2,ASSLGLAGDTQY
TRBV11-2,ASSFGQGGFYEQY
TRBV6-4,ASSDTSGGRDTQY
TRBV4-2,ASSQGSSGGVDTGELF
TRBV7-2,ASSQGGISYGYT
TRBV5-1,ASSSTSGQGGYEQY
TRBV9,ASSESPGQPQH
TRBV3-1/TRBV3-2,ASSQGTSGGAETQY
TRBV12-5,ASGLAQNTIY
TRBV4-1,ASSQDISTGELF
TRBV4-1,ASSRTGRGKDEQY
TRBV4-2,ASSQDRTGGSPLH
TRBV29-1,SVELWTGKGNTIY
TRBV6-5,ASSYRRGGSGELF
TRBV30,AWSERQALRGYT
TRBV9,ASSVAQDRGTDEQF
TRBV27,ASSTTGVYGYT
TRBV27,ANLLAQWRYNEQF
TRBV18,ASSGDNQETQY
TRBV6-5,ASSSGRGHYGYT
TRBV5-1,ASSTGDSYSY
TRBV14,ASSQEYSGTYEQY
TRBV7-8,ASSSQGFGNTIY
TRBV6-4,ASSDSREPYGYT